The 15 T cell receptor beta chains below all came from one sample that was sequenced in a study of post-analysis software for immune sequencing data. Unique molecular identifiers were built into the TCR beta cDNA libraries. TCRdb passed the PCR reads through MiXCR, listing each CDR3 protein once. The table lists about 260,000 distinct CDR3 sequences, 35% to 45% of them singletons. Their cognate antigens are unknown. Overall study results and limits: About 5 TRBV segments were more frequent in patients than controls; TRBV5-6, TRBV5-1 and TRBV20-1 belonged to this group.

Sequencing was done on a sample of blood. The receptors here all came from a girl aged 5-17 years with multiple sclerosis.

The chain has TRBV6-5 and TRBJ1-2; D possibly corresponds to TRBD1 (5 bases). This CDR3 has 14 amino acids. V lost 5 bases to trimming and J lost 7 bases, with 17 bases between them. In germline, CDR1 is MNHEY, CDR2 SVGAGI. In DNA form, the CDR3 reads TGTGCCAGCAGTGAAGGGACGGGCCCTGGTGGCTACACCTTC. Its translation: CASSEGTGPGGYTF.

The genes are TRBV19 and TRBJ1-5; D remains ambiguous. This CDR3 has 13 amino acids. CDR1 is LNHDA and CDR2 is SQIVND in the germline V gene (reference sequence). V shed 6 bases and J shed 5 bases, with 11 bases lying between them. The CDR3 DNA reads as TGTGCCAGTAGGATGCCCGGGGATCAGCCCCAGCATTTT. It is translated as CASRMPGDQPQHF.

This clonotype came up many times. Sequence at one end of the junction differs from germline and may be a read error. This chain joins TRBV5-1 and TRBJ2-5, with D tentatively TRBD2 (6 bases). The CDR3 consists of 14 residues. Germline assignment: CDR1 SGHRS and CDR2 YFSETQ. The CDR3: CASSLVAAQETQYF. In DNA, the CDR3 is TGTGCCAGCAGCTTAGTAGCGGCCCAAGAGACCCAGTACTTC.

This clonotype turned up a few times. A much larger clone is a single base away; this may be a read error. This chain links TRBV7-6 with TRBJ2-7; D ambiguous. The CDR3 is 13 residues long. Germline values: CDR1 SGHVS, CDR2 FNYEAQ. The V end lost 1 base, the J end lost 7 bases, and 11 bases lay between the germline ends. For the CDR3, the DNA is TGTGCCAGCAGCTTAGGGACGTTCAATGAGCAGTACTTC. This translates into CASSLGTFNEQYF.

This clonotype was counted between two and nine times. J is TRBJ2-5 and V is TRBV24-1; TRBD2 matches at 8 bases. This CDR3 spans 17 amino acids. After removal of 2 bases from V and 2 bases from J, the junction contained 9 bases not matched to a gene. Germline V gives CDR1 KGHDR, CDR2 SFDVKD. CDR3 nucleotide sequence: TGTGCCACCAGTGATTGGGGACTAGTTGGGCCTCAAGAGACCCAGTACTTC. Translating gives CATSDWGLVGPQETQYF.

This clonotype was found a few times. The CDR3 nucleotides are TGCAGTGCCAAAAGGGGGGCAAACACCGGGGAGCTGTTTTTT. This translates into CSAKRGANTGELFF. This sequence joins TRBV20-1 and TRBJ2-2; D is perhaps TRBD1 or TRBD2 (6 bases each). The CDR3 is 14 residues long. V lost 6 bases and J lost 2, with 13 bases in between. The germline V gene encodes CDR1 DFQATT and CDR2 SNEGSKA (reference sequence).

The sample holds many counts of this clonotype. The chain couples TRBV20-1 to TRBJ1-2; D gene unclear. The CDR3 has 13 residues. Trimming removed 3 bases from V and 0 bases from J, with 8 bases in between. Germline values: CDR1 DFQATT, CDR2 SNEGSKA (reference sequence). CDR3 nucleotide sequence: TGCAGTGCTAGCGACCGCGCTAACTATGGCTACACCTTC. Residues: CSASDRANYGYTF.

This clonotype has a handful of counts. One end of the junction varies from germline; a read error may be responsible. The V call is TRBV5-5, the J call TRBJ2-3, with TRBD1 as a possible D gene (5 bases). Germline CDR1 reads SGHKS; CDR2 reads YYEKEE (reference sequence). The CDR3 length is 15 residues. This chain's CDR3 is CTSSLEGVSTDTQYF. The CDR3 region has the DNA TGTACCAGCAGCTTGGAAGGGGTTAGCACAGATACGCAGTATTTT.

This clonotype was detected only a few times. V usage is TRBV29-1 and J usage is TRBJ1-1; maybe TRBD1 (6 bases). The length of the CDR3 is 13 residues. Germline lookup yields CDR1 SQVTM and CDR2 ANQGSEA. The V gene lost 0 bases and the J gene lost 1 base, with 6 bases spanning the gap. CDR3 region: CSVEEDRNTEAFF. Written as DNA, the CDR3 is TGCAGCGTTGAAGAGGACAGGAACACTGAAGCTTTCTTT.

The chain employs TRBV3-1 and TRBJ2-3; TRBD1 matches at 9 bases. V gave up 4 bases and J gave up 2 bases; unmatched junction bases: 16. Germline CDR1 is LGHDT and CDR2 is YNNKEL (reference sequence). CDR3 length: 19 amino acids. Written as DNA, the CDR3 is TGTGCCAGCAGCCCTCCGGGGACAGGGAAGATAATAGTCACAGATACGCAGTATTTT. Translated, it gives CASSPPGTGKIIVTDTQYF.

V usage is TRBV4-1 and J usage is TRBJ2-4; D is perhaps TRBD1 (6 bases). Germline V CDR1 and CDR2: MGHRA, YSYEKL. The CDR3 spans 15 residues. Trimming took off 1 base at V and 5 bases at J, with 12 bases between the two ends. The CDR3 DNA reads TGCGCCAGCAGCCAAGTAGGGGGAGTCGAAAACATTCAGTACTTC. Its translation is CASSQVGGVENIQYF.

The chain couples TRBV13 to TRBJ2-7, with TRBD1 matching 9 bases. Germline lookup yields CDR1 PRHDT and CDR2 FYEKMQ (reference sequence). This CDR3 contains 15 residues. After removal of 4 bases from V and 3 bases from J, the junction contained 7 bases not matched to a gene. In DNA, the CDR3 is TGTGCCAGCAGCTCTTCGGACAGGGGACTCTACGAGCAGTACTTC. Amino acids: CASSSSDRGLYEQYF.

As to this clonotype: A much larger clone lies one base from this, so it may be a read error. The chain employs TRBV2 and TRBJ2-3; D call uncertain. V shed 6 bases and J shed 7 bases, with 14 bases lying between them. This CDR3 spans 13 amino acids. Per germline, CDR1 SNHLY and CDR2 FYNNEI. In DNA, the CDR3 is TGTGCCAGCAGGGCCCGAACCGCATATACGCAGTATTTT. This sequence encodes CASRARTAYTQYF.

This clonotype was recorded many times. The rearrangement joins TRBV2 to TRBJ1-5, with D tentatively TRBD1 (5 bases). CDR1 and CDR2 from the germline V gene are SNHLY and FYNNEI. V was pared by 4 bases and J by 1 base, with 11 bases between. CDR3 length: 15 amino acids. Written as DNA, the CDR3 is TGTGCCAGCAGTGGGTCGGGACTGAGCAATCAGCCCCAGCATTTT. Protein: CASSGSGLSNQPQHF.

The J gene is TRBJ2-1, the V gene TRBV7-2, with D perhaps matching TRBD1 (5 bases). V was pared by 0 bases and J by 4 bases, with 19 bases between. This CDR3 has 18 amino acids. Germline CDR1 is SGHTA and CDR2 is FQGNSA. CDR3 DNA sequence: TGTGCCAGCAGCTTAGCGGGGCAGGGCCGTTCGTTATACAATGAGCAGTTCTTC. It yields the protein CASSLAGQGRSLYNEQFF.